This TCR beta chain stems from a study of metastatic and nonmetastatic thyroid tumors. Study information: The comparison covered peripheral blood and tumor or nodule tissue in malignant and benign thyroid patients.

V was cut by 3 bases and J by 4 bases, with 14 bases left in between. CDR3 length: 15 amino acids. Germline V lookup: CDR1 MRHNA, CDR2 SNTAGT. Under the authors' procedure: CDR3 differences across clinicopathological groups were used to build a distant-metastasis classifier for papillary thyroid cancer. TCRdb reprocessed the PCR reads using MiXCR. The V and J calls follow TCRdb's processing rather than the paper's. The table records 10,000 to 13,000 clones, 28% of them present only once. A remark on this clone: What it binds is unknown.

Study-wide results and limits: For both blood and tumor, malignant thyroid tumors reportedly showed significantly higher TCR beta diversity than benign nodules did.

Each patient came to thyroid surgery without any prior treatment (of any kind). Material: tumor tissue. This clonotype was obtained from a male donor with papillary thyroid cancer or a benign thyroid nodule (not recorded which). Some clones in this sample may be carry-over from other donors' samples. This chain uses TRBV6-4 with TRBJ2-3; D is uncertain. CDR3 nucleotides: TGTGCCAGCAGTGATTCCCCATGGGCGCCAGATACGCAGTATTTT. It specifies CASSDSPWAPDTQYF.